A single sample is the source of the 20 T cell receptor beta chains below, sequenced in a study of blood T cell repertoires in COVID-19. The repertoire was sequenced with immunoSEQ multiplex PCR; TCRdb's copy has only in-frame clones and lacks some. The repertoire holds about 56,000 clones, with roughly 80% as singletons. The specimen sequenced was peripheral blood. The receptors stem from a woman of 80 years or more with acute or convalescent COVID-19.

The CDR3 spells CASSQGGGRNLNQPQHF. In DNA, the CDR3 is TGTGCCAGCAGCCAAGGGGGGGGGAGGAATCTCAATCAGCCCCAGCATTTT. V and J are TRBV3-1 (or the pseudogene TRBV3-2) and TRBJ1-5; TRBD1 is a possible D gene (5 bases). CDR3 length equals 17 residues. CDR1 and CDR2 (germline): LGHDT, YNNKEL (reference sequence). Between the trimmed V and J ends, which lost 1 base and 3 bases, there was a span of 16 bases.

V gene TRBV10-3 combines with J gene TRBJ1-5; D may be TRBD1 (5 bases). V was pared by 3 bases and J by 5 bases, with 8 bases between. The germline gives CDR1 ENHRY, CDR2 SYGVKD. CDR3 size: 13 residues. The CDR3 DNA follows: TGTGCCATCAGTGATGGAGGGGATCAGCCCCAGCATTTT. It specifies CAISDGGDQPQHF.

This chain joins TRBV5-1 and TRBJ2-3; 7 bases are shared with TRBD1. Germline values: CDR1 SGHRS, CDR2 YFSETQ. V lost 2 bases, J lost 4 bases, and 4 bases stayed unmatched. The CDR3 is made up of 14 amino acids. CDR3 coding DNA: TGCGCCAGCAGCTTCAGACAGGGATCAGATACGCAGTATTTT. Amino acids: CASSFRQGSDTQYF.

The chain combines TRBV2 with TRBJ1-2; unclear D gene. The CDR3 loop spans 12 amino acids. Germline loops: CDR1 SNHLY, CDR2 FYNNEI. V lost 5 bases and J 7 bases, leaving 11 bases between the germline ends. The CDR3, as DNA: TGTGCCAGCAGTCGCGGATCTTCTGGCTACACCTTC. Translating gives CASSRGSSGYTF.

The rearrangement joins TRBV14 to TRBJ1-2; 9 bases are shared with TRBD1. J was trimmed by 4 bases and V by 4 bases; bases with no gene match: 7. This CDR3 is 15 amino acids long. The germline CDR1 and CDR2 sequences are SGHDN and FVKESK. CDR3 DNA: TGTGCCAGCAGCCCGGGCGGACAGGGGTTCTATGGCTACACCTTC. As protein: CASSPGGQGFYGYTF.

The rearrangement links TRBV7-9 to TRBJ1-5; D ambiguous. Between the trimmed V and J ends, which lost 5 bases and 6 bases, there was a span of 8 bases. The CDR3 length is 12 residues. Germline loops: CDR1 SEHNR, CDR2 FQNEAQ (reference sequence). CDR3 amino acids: CASSAGVQPQHF. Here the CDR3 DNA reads TGTGCCAGCAGCGCCGGGGTTCAGCCCCAGCATTTT.

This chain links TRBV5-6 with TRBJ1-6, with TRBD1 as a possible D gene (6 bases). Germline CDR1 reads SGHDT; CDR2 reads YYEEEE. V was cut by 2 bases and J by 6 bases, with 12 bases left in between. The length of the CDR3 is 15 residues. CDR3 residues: CASSFPRGGNSPLHF. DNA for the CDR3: TGTGCCAGCAGCTTCCCCAGGGGTGGTAATTCACCCCTCCACTTT.

The CDR3 region has the DNA TGTGCCAGCCTGGGACAGGGTGGATCACCCCTCCACTTT. Protein product: CASLGQGGSPLHF. This chain uses TRBV27 with TRBJ1-6, with TRBD1 matching over 9 bases. The CDR3 runs to 13 residues. J gave up 10 bases and V 8 bases, and 6 bases lay outside the gene matches. Per germline, CDR1 MNHEY and CDR2 SMNVEV (reference sequence).

CDR3 sequence (DNA): TGTGCCAGCAGCTTAGTTCGTCAGGTTGGCTACACCTTC. Protein product: CASSLVRQVGYTF. This chain uses TRBV11-3 with TRBJ1-2; D is uncertain. In germline, CDR1 is SGHNT, CDR2 YENEEA. The CDR3 has 13 residues. The germline V and J ends were trimmed by 1 base and 7 bases, with 10 bases remaining between them.

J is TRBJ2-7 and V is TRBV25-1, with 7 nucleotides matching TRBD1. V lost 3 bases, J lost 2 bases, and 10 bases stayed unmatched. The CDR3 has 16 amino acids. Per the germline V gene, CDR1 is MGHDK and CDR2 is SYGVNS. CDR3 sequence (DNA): TGTGCCAGCAGTGAGGGGGACCGGGACAGTACCTACGAGCAGTACTTC. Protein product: CASSEGDRDSTYEQYF.

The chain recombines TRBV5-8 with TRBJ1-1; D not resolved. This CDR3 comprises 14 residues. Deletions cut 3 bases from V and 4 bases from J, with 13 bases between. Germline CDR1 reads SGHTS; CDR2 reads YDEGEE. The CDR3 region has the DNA TGTGCCAGCAGCTCTAATTGGGAGGGCACTGAAGCTTTCTTT. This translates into CASSSNWEGTEAFF.

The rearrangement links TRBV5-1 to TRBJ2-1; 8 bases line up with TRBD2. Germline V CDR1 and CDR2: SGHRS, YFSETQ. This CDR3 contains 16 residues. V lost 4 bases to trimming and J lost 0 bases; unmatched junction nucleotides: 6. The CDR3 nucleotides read TGCGCCAGCAGCCCGAGAGCGGGGGACTCCTACAATGAGCAGTTCTTC. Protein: CASSPRAGDSYNEQFF.

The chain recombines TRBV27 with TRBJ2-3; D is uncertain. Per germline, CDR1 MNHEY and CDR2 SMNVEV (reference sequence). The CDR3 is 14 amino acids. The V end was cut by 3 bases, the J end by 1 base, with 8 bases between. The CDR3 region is CASSFLVGTDTQYF. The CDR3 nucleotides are TGTGCCAGCAGTTTCCTCGTTGGCACAGATACGCAGTATTTT.

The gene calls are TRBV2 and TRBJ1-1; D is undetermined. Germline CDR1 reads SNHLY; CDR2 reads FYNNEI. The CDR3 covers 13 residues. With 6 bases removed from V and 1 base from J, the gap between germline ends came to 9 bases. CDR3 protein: CASRTRGNTEAFF. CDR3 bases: TGTGCCAGCAGGACTCGGGGGAACACTGAAGCTTTCTTT. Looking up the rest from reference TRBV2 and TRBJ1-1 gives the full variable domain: EPEVTQTPSHQVTQMGQEVILRCVPISNHLYFYWYRQILGQKVEFLVSFYNNEISEKSEIFDDQFSVERPDGSNFTLKIRSTKLEDSAMYFCASRTRGNTEAFFGQGTRLTVV.

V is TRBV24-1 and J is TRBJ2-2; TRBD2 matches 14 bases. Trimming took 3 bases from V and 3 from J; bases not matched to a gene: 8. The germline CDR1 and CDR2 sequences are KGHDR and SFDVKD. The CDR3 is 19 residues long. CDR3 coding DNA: TGTGCCACCAGTGATGTGACTAGCGGGGGGGCTACGTACACCGGGGAGCTGTTTTTT. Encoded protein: CATSDVTSGGATYTGELFF.

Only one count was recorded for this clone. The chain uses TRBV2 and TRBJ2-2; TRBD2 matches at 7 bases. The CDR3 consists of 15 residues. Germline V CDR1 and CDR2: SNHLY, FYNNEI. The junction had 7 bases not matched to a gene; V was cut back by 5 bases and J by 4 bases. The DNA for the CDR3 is TGTGCCAGCAGTAGAAGCGGGACCGGCACCGGGGAGCTGTTTTTT. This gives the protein CASSRSGTGTGELFF.

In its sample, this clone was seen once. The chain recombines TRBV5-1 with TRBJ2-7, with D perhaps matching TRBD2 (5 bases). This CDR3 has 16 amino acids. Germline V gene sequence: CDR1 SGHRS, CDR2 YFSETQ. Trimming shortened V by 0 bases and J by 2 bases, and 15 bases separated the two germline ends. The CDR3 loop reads CASSLALSSWTYEQYF. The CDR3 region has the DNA TGCGCCAGCAGCTTGGCCCTGTCTAGCTGGACCTACGAGCAGTACTTC.

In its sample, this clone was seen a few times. The CDR3 spells CAISREPDQPQHF. The CDR3, as DNA: TGTGCCATCAGTCGAGAACCGGATCAGCCCCAGCATTTT. This chain links TRBV10-3 with TRBJ1-5; no firm D call. CDR1 is ENHRY and CDR2 is SYGVKD in the germline V gene. The CDR3 runs to 13 residues. Between the trimmed V and J ends, which lost 5 bases and 5 bases, there was a span of 10 bases.

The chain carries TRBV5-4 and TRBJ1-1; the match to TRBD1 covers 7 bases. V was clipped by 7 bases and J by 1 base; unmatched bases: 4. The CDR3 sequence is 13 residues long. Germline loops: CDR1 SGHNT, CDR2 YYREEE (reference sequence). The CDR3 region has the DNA TGTGCCAGCGCAAGACAGGGGAACACTGAAGCTTTCTTT. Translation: CASARQGNTEAFF.

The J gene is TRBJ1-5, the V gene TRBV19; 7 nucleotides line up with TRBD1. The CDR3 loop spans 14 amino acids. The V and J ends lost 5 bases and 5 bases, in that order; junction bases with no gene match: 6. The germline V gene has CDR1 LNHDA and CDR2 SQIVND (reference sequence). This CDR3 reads CASSGAGGHQPQHF. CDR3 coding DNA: TGTGCCAGTAGTGGGGCAGGGGGACATCAGCCCCAGCATTTT.